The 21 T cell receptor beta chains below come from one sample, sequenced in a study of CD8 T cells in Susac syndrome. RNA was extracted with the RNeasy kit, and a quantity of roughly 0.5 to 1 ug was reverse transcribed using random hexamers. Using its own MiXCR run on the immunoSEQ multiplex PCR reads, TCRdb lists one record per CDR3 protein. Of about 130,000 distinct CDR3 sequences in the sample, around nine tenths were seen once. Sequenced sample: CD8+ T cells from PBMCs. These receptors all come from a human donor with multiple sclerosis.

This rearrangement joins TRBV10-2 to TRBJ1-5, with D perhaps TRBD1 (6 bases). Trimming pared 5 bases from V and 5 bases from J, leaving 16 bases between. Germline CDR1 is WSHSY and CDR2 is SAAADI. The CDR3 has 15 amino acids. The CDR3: CASSWGAEGDQPQHF. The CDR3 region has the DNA TGCGCCAGCAGTTGGGGGGCGGAAGGGGATCAGCCCCAGCATTTT.

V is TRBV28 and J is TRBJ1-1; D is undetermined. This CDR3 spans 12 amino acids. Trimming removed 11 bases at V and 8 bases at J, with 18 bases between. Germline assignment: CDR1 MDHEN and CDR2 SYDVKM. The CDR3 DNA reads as TGTGCCGGCCCCGATCGCGTGGGAGAAGCTTTCTTT. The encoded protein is CAGPDRVGEAFF.

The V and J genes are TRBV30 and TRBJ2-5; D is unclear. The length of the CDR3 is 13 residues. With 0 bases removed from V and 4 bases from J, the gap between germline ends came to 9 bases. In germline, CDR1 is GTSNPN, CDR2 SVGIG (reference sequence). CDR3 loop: CAWSVRLVETQYF. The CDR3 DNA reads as TGTGCCTGGAGTGTAAGGCTCGTAGAGACCCAGTACTTC.

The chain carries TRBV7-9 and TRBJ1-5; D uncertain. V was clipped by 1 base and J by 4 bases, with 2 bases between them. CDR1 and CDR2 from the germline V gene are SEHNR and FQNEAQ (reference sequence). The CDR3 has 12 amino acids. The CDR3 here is CASSLVNQPQHF. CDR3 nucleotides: TGTGCCAGCAGCTTAGTTAATCAGCCCCAGCATTTT.

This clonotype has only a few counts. In DNA form, the CDR3 reads TGTGCCAGCAGTTTAACTAGCGAAGAGACCCAGTACTTC. Protein sequence: CASSLTSEETQYF. This chain links TRBV12-3 or TRBV12-4 with TRBJ2-5, with TRBD2 matching 7 bases. The V segment lost 2 bases and the J segment 3 bases; nucleotides outside the gene matches: 0. The CDR3 totals 13 residues.

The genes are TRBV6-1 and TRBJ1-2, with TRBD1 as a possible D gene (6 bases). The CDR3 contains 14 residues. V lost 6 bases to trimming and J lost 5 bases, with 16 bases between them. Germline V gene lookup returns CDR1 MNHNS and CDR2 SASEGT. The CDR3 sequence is CASSPSGGFYGYTF. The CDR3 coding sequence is TGTGCCAGCAGCCCGTCGGGGGGCTTTTATGGCTACACCTTC.

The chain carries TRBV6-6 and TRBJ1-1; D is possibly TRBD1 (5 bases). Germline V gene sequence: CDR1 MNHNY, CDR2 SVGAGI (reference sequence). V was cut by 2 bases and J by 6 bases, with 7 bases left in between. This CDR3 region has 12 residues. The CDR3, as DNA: TGTGCCAGCAGTTACGGGGGACCTGAAGCTTTCTTT. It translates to CASSYGGPEAFF.

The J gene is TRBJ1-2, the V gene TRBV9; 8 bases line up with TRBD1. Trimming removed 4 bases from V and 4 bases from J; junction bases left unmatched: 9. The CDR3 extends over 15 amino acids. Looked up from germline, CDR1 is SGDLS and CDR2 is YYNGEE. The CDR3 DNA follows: TGTGCCAGCAGCTTGGGGACAGGATCTCCCTATGGCTACACCTTC. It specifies CASSLGTGSPYGYTF.

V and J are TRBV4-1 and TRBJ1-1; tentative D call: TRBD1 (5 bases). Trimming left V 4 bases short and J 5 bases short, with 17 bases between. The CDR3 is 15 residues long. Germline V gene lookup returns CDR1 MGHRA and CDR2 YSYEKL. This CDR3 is CASSLQGEGGTEAFF. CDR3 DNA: TGCGCCAGCAGCCTCCAAGGGGAGGGAGGGACTGAAGCTTTCTTT.

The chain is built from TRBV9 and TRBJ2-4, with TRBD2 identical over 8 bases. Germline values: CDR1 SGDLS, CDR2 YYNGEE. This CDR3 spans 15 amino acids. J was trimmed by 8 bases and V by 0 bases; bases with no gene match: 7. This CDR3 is CASSVDREGHDIQYF. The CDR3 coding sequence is TGTGCCAGCAGCGTAGATCGGGAGGGCCATGACATTCAGTACTTC.

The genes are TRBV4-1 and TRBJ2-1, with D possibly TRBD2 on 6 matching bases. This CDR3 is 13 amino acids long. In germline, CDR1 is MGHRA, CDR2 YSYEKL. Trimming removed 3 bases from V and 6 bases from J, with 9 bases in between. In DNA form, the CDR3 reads TGCGCCAGCAGCCACGGGACTGTCAATGAGCAGTTCTTC. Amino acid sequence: CASSHGTVNEQFF.

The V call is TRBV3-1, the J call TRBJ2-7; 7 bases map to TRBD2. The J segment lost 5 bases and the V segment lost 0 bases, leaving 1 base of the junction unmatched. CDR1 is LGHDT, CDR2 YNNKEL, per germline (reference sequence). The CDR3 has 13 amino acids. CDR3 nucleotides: TGTGCCAGCAGCCAAGAGACTAGCAACGAGCAGTACTTC. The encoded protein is CASSQETSNEQYF.

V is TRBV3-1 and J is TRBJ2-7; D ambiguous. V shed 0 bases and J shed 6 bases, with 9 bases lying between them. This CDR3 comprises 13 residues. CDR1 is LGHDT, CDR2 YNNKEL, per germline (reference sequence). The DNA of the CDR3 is TGTGCCAGCAGCCAAGATAGGGCCTCCGAGCAGTACTTC. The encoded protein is CASSQDRASEQYF.

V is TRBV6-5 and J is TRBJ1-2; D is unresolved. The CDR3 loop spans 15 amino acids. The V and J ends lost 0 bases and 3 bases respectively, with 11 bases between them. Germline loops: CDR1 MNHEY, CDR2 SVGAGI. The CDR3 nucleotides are TGTGCCAGCAGTTACTCGATTTCTACAGACTATGGCTACACCTTC. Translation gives CASSYSISTDYGYTF.

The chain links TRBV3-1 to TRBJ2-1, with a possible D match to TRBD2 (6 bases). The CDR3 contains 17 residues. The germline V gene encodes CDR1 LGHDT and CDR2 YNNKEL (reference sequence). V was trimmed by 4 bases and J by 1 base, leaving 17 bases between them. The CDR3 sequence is CASSPGQGEASYNEQFF. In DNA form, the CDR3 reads TGTGCCAGCAGCCCAGGTCAAGGGGAGGCATCCTACAATGAGCAGTTCTTC.

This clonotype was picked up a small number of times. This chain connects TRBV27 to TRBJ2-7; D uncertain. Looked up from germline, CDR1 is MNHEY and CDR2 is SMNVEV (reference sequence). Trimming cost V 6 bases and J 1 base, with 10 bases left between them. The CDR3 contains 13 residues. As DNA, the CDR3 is TGTGCCAGCAGCTTCTCATGGTCCTACGAGCAGTACTTC. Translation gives CASSFSWSYEQYF.

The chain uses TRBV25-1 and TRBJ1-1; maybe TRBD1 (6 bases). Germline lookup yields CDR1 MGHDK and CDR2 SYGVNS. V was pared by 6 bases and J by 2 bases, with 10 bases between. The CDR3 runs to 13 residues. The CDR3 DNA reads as TGTGCCAGCAGCAACGGGGGCAACACTGAAGCTTTCTTT. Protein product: CASSNGGNTEAFF.

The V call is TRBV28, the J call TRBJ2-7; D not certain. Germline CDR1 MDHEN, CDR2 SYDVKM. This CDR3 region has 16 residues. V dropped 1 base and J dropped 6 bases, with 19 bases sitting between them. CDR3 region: CASSLYEFGSLGEQYF. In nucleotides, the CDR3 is TGTGCCAGCAGTTTATATGAATTCGGGTCACTGGGCGAGCAGTACTTC. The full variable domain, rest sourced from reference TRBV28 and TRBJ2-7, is DVKVTQSSRYLVKRTGEKVFLECVQDMDHENMFWYRQDPGLGLRLIYFSYDVKMKEKGDIPEGYSVSREKKERFSLILESASTNQTSMYLCASSLYEFGSLGEQYFGPGTRLTVT.

The CDR3, as DNA: TGTGCCAGCAGTCTGGCCCAGCGGGAGAGCAATGAGCAGTTCTTC. Translation: CASSLAQRESNEQFF. V is TRBV6-2 or TRBV6-3 and J is TRBJ2-1, with TRBD2 identical over 8 bases. Germline CDR1 MNHEY, CDR2 SVGEGT. Losses at the gene ends were 5 bases for V and 6 bases for J; bases not matched to a gene: 9. The CDR3 runs to 15 residues.

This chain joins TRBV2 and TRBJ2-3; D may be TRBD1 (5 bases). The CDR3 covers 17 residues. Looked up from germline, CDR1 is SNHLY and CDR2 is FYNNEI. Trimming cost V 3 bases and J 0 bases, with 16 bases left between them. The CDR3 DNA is TGTGCCAGCAGTGACTTCGGTCAGGGCCCTAGCACAGATACGCAGTATTTT. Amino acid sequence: CASSDFGQGPSTDTQYF.

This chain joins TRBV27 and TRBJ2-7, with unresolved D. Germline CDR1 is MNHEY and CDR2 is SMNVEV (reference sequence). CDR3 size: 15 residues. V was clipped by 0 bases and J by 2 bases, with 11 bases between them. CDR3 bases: TGTGCCAGCAGTTTATCGAGGACGCCAGCCTACGAGCAGTACTTC. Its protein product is CASSLSRTPAYEQYF.